This paragraph reports one T cell receptor beta chain. Its antigen remains unidentified. These data come from a study of radiation and T cells in renal cell carcinoma. Study as a whole: Nephrectomy followed 15 Gy stereotactic body radiation by 4 weeks.

Study results and caveats: Top tumor clonotypes rose in blood 2 weeks post-radiation, then contracted.

Assay used: immunoSEQ multiplex PCR; TCRdb lists only in-frame clones, some missing. The sample has approximately 110,000 clones; 82% are singletons. Time point denoted: baseline pretreatment blood. Documented treatment: 15 Gy SBRT to primary tumor, nephrectomy 4 weeks later. Germline CDR1 WNHNN, CDR2 SYGVQD (reference sequence). Trimming cost V 5 bases and J 4 bases; bases outside gene matches: 2. The CDR3 sequence is 13 residues long. The material sequenced was blood, taken from a patient whose treatment included radiotherapy and nephrectomy. This TCR derives from a woman in her sixties or seventies with renal cell carcinoma. The V call is TRBV10-1, the J call TRBJ1-1; 9 nucleotides agree with TRBD1. CDR3 DNA sequence: TGCGCCAGCAGTCAACAGGGGGCCACTGAAGCTTTCTTT. Its protein is CASSQQGATEAFF.